This T cell receptor beta chain was identified during a study of blood T cell repertoires in COVID-19. About the study: COVID-19 samples, acute and convalescent, were from the United States, Italy and Spain. The cDNA or gDNA used as material had been derived from T cells, B-cell-depleted T cells, or PBMCs.

Per the germline V gene, CDR1 is DFQATT and CDR2 is SNEGSKA (reference sequence). V shed 2 bases and J shed 6 bases, with 5 bases lying between them. The CDR3 is 11 amino acids. The sample holds one count of this clone. How the authors handled the data: Reference gene primer amplification gave estimated nucleated cell counts. Produced via immunoSEQ multiplex PCR; TCRdb's table is partial and in-frame only. V, J and clone size were drawn from that table, and D and trimming were deduced from the DNA. Of 150,000 or so clones listed, around four fifths were seen once; the top ten hold about 1.6%. The rearrangement joins TRBV20-1 to TRBJ2-1; unclear D gene. The material sequenced was peripheral blood. The sequence came from a human donor in a cohort sampled during active COVID-19. CDR3: CSARLSNEQFF. The CDR3 DNA reads TGCAGTGCTAGACTTTCCAATGAGCAGTTCTTC.